The rows below give T cell receptor beta chains drawn from one sample of a study of breast tumors, draining lymph nodes, adjacent tissues. One entry per CDR3 protein results from TCRdb running MiXCR on the multiplex PCR reads. This table has 50,000 to 85,000 distinct CDR3 sequences, around two fifths appearing once. Material: breast tumor tissue. These receptor sequences come from a female donor with breast cancer. Some clones in this sample may be carry-over from other donors' samples. Both conserved end residues are part of each CDR3.

v_gene: TRBV2; j_gene: TRBJ1-5; CDR3aa: CASSVNNQPQHF
v_gene: TRBV11-3; j_gene: TRBJ2-1; CDR3aa: CASSLCPNRGGGPGEQFF
v_gene: TRBV20-1; j_gene: TRBJ1-5; CDR3aa: CSARPDRGYIGNQPQHF
v_gene: TRBV2; j_gene: TRBJ1-1; CDR3aa: CASSEGANTEAFF
v_gene: TRBV7-8; j_gene: TRBJ2-7; CDR3aa: CASSLVRGYEQYF
v_gene: TRBV30; j_gene: TRBJ1-4; CDR3aa: CAWSTSRDSFNEKLFF
v_gene: TRBV14; j_gene: TRBJ1-3; CDR3aa: CASSQALGSLSTIYF
v_gene: TRBV29-1; j_gene: TRBJ2-1; CDR3aa: CSPGRTYNEQFF
v_gene: TRBV3-2; j_gene: TRBJ2-7; CDR3aa: CASSPFRDSYEQYF
v_gene: TRBV27; j_gene: TRBJ1-2; CDR3aa: CASSQIAGGYTF
v_gene: TRBV11-2; j_gene: TRBJ2-1; CDR3aa: CASSSRESIGNEQFF
v_gene: TRBV7-9; j_gene: TRBJ1-5; CDR3aa: CASSPLAGGQNQPQHF
v_gene: TRBV20-1; j_gene: TRBJ2-1; CDR3aa: CSARRGRDTEQFF
v_gene: TRBV6-2/TRBV6-3; j_gene: TRBJ1-5; CDR3aa: CASSSNLQPQHF
v_gene: TRBV18; j_gene: TRBJ2-7; CDR3aa: CASSPLPRGSSYEQYF
v_gene: TRBV7-9; j_gene: TRBJ2-3; CDR3aa: CASSPPRTSGGPPTDTQYF
v_gene: TRBV13; j_gene: TRBJ2-7; CDR3aa: CASSLGTLRTEQYF
v_gene: TRBV7-2; j_gene: TRBJ1-6; CDR3aa: CASSLYWGPDSNSPLHF
v_gene: TRBV6-2/TRBV6-3; j_gene: TRBJ2-3; CDR3aa: CASSWGGSKDTQYF
v_gene: TRBV19; j_gene: TRBJ1-2; CDR3aa: CASSKPNYGYTF
v_gene: TRBV14; j_gene: TRBJ1-2; CDR3aa: CASSRGQGAGGYTF
v_gene: TRBV6-5; j_gene: TRBJ2-7; CDR3aa: CASAKTGGTVYEQYF
v_gene: TRBV12-3/TRBV12-4; j_gene: TRBJ1-4; CDR3aa: CASSWDGGSNEKLFF
v_gene: TRBV6-4; j_gene: TRBJ2-2; CDR3aa: CASEWTSANTGELFF
v_gene: TRBV7-2; j_gene: TRBJ1-5; CDR3aa: CASSLRYSDTSNQPQHF
v_gene: TRBV29-1; j_gene: TRBJ1-2; CDR3aa: CSLGTGVPLNYGYTF
v_gene: TRBV5-8; j_gene: TRBJ2-7; CDR3aa: CASSHRGSYEQYF
v_gene: TRBV9; j_gene: TRBJ2-1; CDR3aa: CASSLTSGVYNEQFF
v_gene: TRBV28; j_gene: TRBJ1-2; CDR3aa: CASRPTGHYGYTF
v_gene: TRBV18; j_gene: TRBJ1-3; CDR3aa: CASSPTNGNTIYF
v_gene: TRBV6-6; j_gene: TRBJ1-2; CDR3aa: CASRRTTAGGYTF
v_gene: TRBV9; j_gene: TRBJ1-3; CDR3aa: CASSPGDRNTTYF
v_gene: TRBV7-9; j_gene: TRBJ2-6; CDR3aa: CASSLAAWGNVLTF
v_gene: TRBV7-2; j_gene: TRBJ2-7; CDR3aa: CASSLDSGTLGEQYF
v_gene: TRBV6-5; j_gene: TRBJ2-7; CDR3aa: CASSHSFDGIHEQYF
v_gene: TRBV7-9; j_gene: TRBJ1-2; CDR3aa: CASSLVGRAPYGYPF
v_gene: TRBV20-1; j_gene: TRBJ2-5; CDR3aa: CSAYGGTGLGETQYF
v_gene: TRBV3-1; j_gene: TRBJ1-6; CDR3aa: CASSPRDRSNSPLHF
v_gene: TRBV7-8; j_gene: TRBJ1-1; CDR3aa: CASSPRDRANTEAFF
v_gene: TRBV9; j_gene: TRBJ1-6; CDR3aa: CASSVEVGGRSHF
v_gene: TRBV19; j_gene: TRBJ2-5; CDR3aa: CASRGRAEETQYF
v_gene: TRBV6-1; j_gene: TRBJ2-3; CDR3aa: CASTEYTDTQYF
v_gene: TRBV27; j_gene: TRBJ1-2; CDR3aa: CASSLSPTGNYGYTF
v_gene: TRBV29-1; j_gene: TRBJ2-1; CDR3aa: CSVEREGGNEQFF
v_gene: TRBV3-1; j_gene: TRBJ1-5; CDR3aa: CASSQGRQPQHF
v_gene: TRBV11-3; j_gene: TRBJ2-7; CDR3aa: CASSTTGTLGGGEQYF
v_gene: TRBV6-1; j_gene: TRBJ2-3; CDR3aa: CASSGSASGGILNTQYF
v_gene: TRBV20-1; j_gene: TRBJ2-5; CDR3aa: CSARGLAGGAHQETQYF
v_gene: TRBV7-3; j_gene: TRBJ2-3; CDR3aa: CASSLTAGPTDTQYF
v_gene: TRBV7-2; j_gene: TRBJ2-7; CDR3aa: CASSLGSRGKLYEQYF
v_gene: TRBV7-3; j_gene: TRBJ1-4; CDR3aa: CASSLASGSYNEKLFF
v_gene: TRBV10-1; j_gene: TRBJ1-1; CDR3aa: CASSRENTEAFF
v_gene: TRBV7-3; j_gene: TRBJ2-2; CDR3aa: CASSLGGGAGELFF
v_gene: TRBV18; j_gene: TRBJ2-6; CDR3aa: CASSPQQSSGANVLTF
v_gene: TRBV29-1; j_gene: TRBJ1-1; CDR3aa: CIVVGRNTEAFF
v_gene: TRBV21-1; j_gene: TRBJ2-6; CDR3aa: CASSNGLAAGANVLTF
v_gene: TRBV9; j_gene: TRBJ2-2; CDR3aa: CASSVVWGELFF
v_gene: TRBV7-9; j_gene: TRBJ2-1; CDR3aa: CASSLGTGLAGEVYNEQFF